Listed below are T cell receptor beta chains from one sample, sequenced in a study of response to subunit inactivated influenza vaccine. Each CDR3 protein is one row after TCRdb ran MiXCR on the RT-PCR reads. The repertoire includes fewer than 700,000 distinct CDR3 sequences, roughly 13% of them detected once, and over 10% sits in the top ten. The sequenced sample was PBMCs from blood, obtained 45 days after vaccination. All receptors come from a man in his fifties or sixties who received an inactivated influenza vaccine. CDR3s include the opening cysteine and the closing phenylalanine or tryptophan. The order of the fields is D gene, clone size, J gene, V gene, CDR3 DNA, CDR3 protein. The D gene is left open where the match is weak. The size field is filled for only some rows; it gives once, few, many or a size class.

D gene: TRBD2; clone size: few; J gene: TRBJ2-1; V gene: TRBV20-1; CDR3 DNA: TGCAGTCTCCCTCCGGGACTAGCGGGAGGGCCGGCTTTTCAGTTCTTC; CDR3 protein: CSLPPGLAGGPAFQFF
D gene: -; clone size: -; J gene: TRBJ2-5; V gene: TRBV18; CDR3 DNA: TGTGCCAGCTCACCACCCAACAGGGCCCAAGAGACCCAGTACTTC; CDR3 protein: CASSPPNRAQETQYF
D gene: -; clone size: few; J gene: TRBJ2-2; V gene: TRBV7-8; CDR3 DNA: TGTGCCAGCGGACATCGGGTATTGACCGGGGAGCTGTTTTTT; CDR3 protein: CASGHRVLTGELFF
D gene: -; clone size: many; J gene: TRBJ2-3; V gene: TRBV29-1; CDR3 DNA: TGCAGCGTTGTCGTCATGATCGGGGATACGCAGTATTTT; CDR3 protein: CSVVVMIGDTQYF
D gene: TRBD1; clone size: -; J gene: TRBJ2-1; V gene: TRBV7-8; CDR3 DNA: TGTGCCAGCAGCTTACCGGGACAGGGATTCACCAACTCCTACAATGAGCAGTTCTTC; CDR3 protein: CASSLPGQGFTNSYNEQFF
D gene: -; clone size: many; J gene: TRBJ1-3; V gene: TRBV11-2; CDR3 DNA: TGTGCCAGCAGCTTCTCGGCAGGGTCTGGAAACACCATATATTTT; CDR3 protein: CASSFSAGSGNTIYF
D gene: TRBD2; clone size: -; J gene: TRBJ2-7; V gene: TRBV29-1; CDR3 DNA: TGCAGCGTTGAACTGGATCAGCGGGAGACCTACGAGCAGTACTTC; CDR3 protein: CSVELDQRETYEQYF
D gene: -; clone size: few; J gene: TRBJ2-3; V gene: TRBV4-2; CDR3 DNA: TGTGCCAGCAGCCAAGTCGGTAGGAGGGGGACAGATACGCAGTATTTT; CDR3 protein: CASSQVGRRGTDTQYF
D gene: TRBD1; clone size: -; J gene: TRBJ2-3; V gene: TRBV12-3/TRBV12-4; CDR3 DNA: TGTATGTGTCTGGGGACAGGGTGGGCAGATACGCAGTATTTT; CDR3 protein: CMCLGTGWADTQYF
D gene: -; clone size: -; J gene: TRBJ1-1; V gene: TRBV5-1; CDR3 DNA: TGCGCCAGCAGCCGAAACAGGGAGATCAACACTGAAGCTTTCTTT; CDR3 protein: CASSRNREINTEAFF
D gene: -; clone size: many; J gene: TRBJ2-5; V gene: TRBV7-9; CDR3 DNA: TGTGCCAGCAGCCCCTCATGGCAGAGGCAAGAGACCCAGTACTTC; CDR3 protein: CASSPSWQRQETQYF
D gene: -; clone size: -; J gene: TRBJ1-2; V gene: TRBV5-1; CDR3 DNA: TGCGCCAGCCACGAGGGGTCCTATGGCTACACCTTC; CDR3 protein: CASHEGSYGYTF
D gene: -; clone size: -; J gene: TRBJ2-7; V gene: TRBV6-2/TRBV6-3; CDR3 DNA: TGTGCCAGCAGCCATTACAAGACGGGTTCCTACGAGCAGTACTTC; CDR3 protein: CASSHYKTGSYEQYF
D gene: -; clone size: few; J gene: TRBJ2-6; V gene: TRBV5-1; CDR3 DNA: TGCGCCAGCAGCTTGAGGGTGAGCTCTGGGGCCAACGTCCTGACTTTC; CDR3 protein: CASSLRVSSGANVLTF
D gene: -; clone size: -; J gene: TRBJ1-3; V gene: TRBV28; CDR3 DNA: TGTGCCAGCAGTTATTACCCTGGATCTGGAAACACCATATATTTT; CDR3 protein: CASSYYPGSGNTIYF
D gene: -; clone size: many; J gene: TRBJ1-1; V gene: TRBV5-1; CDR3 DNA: TGCGCCAGCAGCTTCAGCCAGGGAGGTGCTGAAGCTTTCTTT; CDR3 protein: CASSFSQGGAEAFF
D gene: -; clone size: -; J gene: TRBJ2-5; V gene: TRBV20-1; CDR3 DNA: TGCAGTGCTAGTTCCAGGGTGGGGATCCAAGAGACCCAGTACTTC; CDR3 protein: CSASSRVGIQETQYF
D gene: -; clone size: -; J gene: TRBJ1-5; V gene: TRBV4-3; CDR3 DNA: TGCGCCAGCAGCCAAGAATCGGTACCGTCTCAGCCCCAGCATTTT; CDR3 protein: CASSQESVPSQPQHF
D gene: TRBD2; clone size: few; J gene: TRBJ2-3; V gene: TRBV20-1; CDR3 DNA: TGCAGTGCTAGAACACCCCCCTTTACTAGCGGGGGCGGAGATACGCAGTATTTT; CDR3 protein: CSARTPPFTSGGGDTQYF
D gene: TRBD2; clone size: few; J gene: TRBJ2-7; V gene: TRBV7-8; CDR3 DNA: TGTGCCAGCAGCCAACTAAGGTTTGCTAGCGGCTCCTACGAGCAGTACTTC; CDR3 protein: CASSQLRFASGSYEQYF
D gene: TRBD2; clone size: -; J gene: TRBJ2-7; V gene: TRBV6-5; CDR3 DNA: TGTGCCAGCAGTTGGGGACTAGCGGGAGGCGAGCAGTACTTC; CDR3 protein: CASSWGLAGGEQYF
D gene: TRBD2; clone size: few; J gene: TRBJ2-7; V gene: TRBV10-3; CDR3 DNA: TGTGCCATCAGTGAGGGGGGAGGGGCCTCCTACGAGCAGTACTTC; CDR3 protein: CAISEGGGASYEQYF
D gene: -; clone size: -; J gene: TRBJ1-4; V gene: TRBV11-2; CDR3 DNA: TGTGCCAGCAGCGGCATACAGGGACAAAATGAAAAACTGTTTTTT; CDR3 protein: CASSGIQGQNEKLFF
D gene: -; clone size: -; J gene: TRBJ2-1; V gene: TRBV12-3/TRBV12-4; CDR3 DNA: TGTGCCAGCAGTTCCCCCGGGGGGCAGTTCTTC; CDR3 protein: CASSSPGGQFF
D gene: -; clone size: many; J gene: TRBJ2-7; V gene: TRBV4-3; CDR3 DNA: TGCGCCAGCAGCCAAGGCCGGGACTTCTCCTACGAGCAGTACTTC; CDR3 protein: CASSQGRDFSYEQYF
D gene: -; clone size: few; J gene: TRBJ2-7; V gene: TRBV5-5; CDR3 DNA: TGTGCCAGCAGCTTGGGTTCCAGGCCCTACGAGCAGTACTTC; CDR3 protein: CASSLGSRPYEQYF
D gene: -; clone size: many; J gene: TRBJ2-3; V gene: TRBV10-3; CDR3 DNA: TGTGCCATCAGTGACAGGCCGGACACAGATACGCAGTATTTT; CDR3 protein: CAISDRPDTDTQYF
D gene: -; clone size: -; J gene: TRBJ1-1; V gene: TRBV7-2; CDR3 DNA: TGTGCCAGCAGCTTCCGAACCCGGCCTGAAGCTTTCTTT; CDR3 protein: CASSFRTRPEAFF
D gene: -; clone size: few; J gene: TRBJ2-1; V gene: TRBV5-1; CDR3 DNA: TGCGCCAGCAGCTTGGCTGAGGCCTACAATGAGCAGTTCTTC; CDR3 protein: CASSLAEAYNEQFF
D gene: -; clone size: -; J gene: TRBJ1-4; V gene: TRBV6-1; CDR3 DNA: TGTGCCAGCTCCCAAGGAGGGGATACTGAAAAACTGTTTTTT; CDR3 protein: CASSQGGDTEKLFF
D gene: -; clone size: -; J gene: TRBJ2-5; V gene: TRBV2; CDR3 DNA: TGTGCCAGCAGCCAGGACATAGAGACCCAGTACTTC; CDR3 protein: CASSQDIETQYF
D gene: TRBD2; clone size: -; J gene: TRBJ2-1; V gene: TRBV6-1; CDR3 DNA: TGTGCCAGCAGACGACTAGCGGAATACAATGAGCAGTTCTTC; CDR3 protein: CASRRLAEYNEQFF
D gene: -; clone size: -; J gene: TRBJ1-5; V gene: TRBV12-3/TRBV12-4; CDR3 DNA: TGTGCCAGCAGTTTAGGACTCGGACAGTTTAATCAGCCCCAGCATTTT; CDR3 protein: CASSLGLGQFNQPQHF
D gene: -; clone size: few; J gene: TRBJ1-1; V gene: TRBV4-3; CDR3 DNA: TGCGCCAGCAGCCAAGAAGAAACTCGCCGGGACCGCTTTTTGAACACTGAAGCTTTCTTT; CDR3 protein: CASSQEETRRDRFLNTEAFF
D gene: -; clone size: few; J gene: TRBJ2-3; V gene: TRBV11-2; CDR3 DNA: TGTGCCAGCAGCTTAGATTCCCCCGCAGATACGCAGTATTTT; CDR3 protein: CASSLDSPADTQYF
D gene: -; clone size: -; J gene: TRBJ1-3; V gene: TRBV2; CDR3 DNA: TGTGCCAGCAGTGCGGCCCGAAGAAGCTCTGGAAACACCATATATTTT; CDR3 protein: CASSAARRSSGNTIYF
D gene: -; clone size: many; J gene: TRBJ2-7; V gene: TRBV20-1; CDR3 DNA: TGCAGTGCCCCCCGTCAGGGCTACGAGCAGTACTTC; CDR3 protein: CSAPRQGYEQYF
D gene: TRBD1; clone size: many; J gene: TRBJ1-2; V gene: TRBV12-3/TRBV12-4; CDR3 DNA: TGTGCCAGCAGTTTCAACAGGGGGGATAATGGCTACACCTTC; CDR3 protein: CASSFNRGDNGYTF
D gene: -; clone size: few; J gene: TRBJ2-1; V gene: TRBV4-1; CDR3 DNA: TGCGCCAGCAGCCAAGTGCAGGCCGCCTACAATGAGCAGTTCTTC; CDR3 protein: CASSQVQAAYNEQFF
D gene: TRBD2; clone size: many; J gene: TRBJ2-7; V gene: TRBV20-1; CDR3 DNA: TGCAGTGCTAGCATAGCGGGAGGTTTGTACGAGCAGTACTTC; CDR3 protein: CSASIAGGLYEQYF
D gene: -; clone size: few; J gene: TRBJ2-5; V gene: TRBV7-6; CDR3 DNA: TGTGCCAGCAGCTCGTCCTGGAGTCAAGAGACCCAGTACTTC; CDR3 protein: CASSSSWSQETQYF
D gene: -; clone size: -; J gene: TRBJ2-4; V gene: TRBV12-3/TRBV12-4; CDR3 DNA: TGTGCCAGCAGTTTCGGGTTTTACATTCAGTACTTC; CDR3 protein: CASSFGFYIQYF
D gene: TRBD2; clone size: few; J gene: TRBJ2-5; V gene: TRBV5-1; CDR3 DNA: TGCGCCAGCAGCTTCTTAGGCCTAGCGGGAAAAGAGACCCAGTACTTC; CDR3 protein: CASSFLGLAGKETQYF
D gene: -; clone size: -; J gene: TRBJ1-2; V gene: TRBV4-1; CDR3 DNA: TGCGCCAGCAGCCTAACGATCCGGGACGGTAACTATGGCTACACCTTC; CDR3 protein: CASSLTIRDGNYGYTF
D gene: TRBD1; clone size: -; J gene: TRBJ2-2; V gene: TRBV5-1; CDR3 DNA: TGCGCCAGCAGCCAAAAGGGACAGGGCGGCGGGGAGCTGTTTTTT; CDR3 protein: CASSQKGQGGGELFF
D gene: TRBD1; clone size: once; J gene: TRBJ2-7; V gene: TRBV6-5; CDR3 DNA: TGTGCCAGCAGTTTGACAGGGGGCGAGAAGTACTTC; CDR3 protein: CASSLTGGEKYF
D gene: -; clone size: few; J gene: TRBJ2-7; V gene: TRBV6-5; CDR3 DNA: TGTGCCAGCAGGACTAGTATCTACGAGCAGTACTTC; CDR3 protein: CASRTSIYEQYF
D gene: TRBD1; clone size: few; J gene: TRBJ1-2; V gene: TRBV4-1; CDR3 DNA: TGCGCCAGCAGCCCGACAGGGGTATCCTATGGCTACACCTTC; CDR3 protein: CASSPTGVSYGYTF
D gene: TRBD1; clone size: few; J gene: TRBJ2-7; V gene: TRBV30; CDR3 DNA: TGTGCCTGGGGTGTGGGACAGGGAGTTGTCTACGAGCAGTACTTC; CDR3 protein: CAWGVGQGVVYEQYF
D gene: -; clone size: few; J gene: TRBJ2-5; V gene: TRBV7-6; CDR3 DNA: TGTGCCAGCAGCTTAGCGCCAGCCGAACAAGAGACCCAGTACTTC; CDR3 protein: CASSLAPAEQETQYF
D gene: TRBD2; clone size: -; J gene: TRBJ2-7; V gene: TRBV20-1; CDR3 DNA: TGCAGTGCTATACCTCGTACCCGACTAGCGACCTACGAGCAGTACTTC; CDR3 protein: CSAIPRTRLATYEQYF
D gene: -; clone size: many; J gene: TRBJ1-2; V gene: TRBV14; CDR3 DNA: TGTGCCAGCAGCCAAACGACGGTGGGCTACACCTTC; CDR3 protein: CASSQTTVGYTF
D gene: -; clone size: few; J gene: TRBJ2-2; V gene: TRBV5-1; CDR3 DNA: TGCGCCAGCAGCTTGGCCTTGGGTTACGCCGGGGAGCTGTTTTTT; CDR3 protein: CASSLALGYAGELFF
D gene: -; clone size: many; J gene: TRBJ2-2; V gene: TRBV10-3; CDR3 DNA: TGTGCCATCAGTGACTTAGGTACCGGGGAGCTGTTTTTT; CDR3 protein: CAISDLGTGELFF
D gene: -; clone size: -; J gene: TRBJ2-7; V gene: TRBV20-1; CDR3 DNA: TGCAGTGCTAGAGGGGGCAGTAGGCAATACGAGCAGTACTTC; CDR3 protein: CSARGGSRQYEQYF
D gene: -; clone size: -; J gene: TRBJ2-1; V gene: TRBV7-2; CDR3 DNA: TGTGCCAGCAGCTTAACGGTGGTTAGCACATCCCCCAATGAGCAGTTCTTC; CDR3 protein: CASSLTVVSTSPNEQFF
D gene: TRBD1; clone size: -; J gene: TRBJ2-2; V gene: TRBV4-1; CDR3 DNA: TGCGCCAGCAGCCAACACAGGGGGAGCGGGGAGCTGTTTTTT; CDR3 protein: CASSQHRGSGELFF
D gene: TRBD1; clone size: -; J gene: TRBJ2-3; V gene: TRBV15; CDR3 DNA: TGTGCCACCAGCAGAGCATGGACAGGGATAGAGACAGATACGCAGTATTTT; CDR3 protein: CATSRAWTGIETDTQYF
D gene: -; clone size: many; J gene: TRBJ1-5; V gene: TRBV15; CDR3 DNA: TGTGCCACCAGTCTAGGGGCTCAGCCCCAGCATTTT; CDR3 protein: CATSLGAQPQHF
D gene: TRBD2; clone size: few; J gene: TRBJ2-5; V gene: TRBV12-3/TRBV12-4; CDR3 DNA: TGTGCCAGCAGTTTAGCAAGCGGGAAGGAGACCCAGTACTTC; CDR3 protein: CASSLASGKETQYF